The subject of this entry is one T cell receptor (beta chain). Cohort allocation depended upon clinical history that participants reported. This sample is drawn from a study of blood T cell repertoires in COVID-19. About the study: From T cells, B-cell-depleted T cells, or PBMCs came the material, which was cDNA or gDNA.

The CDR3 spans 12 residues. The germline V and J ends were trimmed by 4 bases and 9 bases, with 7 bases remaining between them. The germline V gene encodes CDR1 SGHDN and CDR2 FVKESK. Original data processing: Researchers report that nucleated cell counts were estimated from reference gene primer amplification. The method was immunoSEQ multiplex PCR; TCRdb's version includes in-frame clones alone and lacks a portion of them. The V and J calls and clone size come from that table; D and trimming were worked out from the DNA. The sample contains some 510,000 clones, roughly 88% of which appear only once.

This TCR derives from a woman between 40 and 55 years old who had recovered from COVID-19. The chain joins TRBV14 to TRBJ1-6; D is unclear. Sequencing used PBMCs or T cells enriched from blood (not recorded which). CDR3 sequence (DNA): TGTGCCAGCAGCCTTTCGAGTTCACCCCTCCACTTT. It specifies CASSLSSSPLHF.